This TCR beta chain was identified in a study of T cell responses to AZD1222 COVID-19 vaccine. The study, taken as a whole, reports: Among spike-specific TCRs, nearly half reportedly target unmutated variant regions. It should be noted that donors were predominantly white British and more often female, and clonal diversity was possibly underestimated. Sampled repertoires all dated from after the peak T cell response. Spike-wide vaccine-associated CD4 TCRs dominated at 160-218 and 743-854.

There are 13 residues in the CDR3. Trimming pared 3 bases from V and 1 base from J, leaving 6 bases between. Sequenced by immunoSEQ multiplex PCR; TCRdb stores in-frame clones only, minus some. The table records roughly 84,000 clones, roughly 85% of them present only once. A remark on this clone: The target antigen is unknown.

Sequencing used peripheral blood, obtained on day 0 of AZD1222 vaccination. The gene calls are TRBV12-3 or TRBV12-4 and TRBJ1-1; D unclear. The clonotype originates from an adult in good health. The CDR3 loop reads CASSFEGNTEAFF. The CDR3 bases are TGTGCCAGCAGTTTCGAAGGGAACACTGAAGCTTTCTTT.